The following is a TCR beta chain sequence with its context. Germline V gene sequence: CDR1 KGHSH, CDR2 LQKENI. Trimming at V came to 0 bases and at J to 6 bases, leaving 5 bases not matched to a gene. This CDR3 has 14 amino acids. The data belong to a study of blood T cell repertoires in COVID-19. Study context: Sources were T cells, B-cell-depleted T cells, or PBMCs; the material itself was cDNA or gDNA.

Per the study methods: Amplification of reference gene primers was used by the study to estimate nucleated cell counts. Produced via immunoSEQ multiplex PCR; TCRdb's table is partial and in-frame only. The DNA gave D and trimming, while V, J and clone size come from that table. The sample has over 250,000 clones, roughly nine tenths seen once. V gene TRBV18 combines with J gene TRBJ2-7, with 7 positions matching TRBD1. The receptor comes from a man aged 60-69 years who had recovered from COVID-19. Specimen: peripheral blood. CDR3: CASSPPGQTFEQYF. The CDR3 region has the DNA TGTGCCAGCTCACCACCGGGACAGACCTTCGAGCAGTACTTC.